This record looks at one T cell receptor beta chain sequence and its context. The data are from a study of graft-versus-host responses after intestinal transplantation. The data were produced by immunoSEQ multiplex PCR, yet TCRdb's version contains in-frame clones alone and is incomplete. The sample includes around 33,000 clones, around 94% of them seen just once. This sequence originates from a human patient who received an intestinal transplant, so some T cells may come from the graft donor. The input for sequencing was PBMCs, taken 16 days after intestinal transplant.

The CDR3, as DNA: TGCGCCAGCAGCCAAGGCGGGAGGGCTTTGGACGAGCAGTACTTC. It encodes CASSQGGRALDEQYF. The rearrangement links TRBV4-1 to TRBJ2-7, with 9 bases aligning to TRBD2. Per the germline V gene, CDR1 is MGHRA and CDR2 is YSYEKL. Unmatched junction bases numbered 6, after V lost 1 base and J lost 5 bases. The CDR3 consists of 15 residues.